This T cell receptor beta chain was recovered during a study of T cell repertoires in cytomegalovirus infection. Study background: Newly reported HLA-C-restricted and thoroughly characterized HLA-B-restricted CMV epitopes were employed. In public TCR beta signatures, there were indications of both CMV infection and matching HLA type.

TCRdb re-analysed the reads in MiXCR, keeping a single row per CDR3 protein. The table lists tens of thousands of distinct CDR3 sequences, roughly a quarter of them singletons. The CDR3 runs to 17 residues. Germline V gives CDR1 MGHRA, CDR2 YSYEKL. Trimming took 0 bases from V and 3 from J, leaving 15 bases between them. Study conclusions and caveats: Ex vivo, HLA-C-restricted CMV-specific TCR beta clonotypes prevailed over the rest of the response. The cumulative frequency of public TCR beta families identified carriers of CMV plus the relevant HLA.

By proportion, this clonotype is medium-sized (0.01 to 0.1%). Its antigen is undetermined. The rearrangement joins TRBV4-1 to TRBJ2-1; maybe TRBD2 (6 bases). Sequences were derived from CD8+ T cells from cultured PBMCs, sampled from culture after CMV antigen stimulation. The sequence derives from a human donor in good health (CMV status not recorded). Some clones in this sample may be carry-over from other donors' samples. As DNA, the CDR3 is TGCGCCAGCAGCCAAGACCGAACGGACTACAACTACAATGAGCAGTTCTTC. The encoded protein is CASSQDRTDYNYNEQFF.